This T cell receptor (beta chain) stems from a study of shared clonotypes between healthy human individuals. This clone was seen ten or more times. Produced via immunoSEQ multiplex PCR; TCRdb's table is partial and in-frame only. The sample shows some 530,000 clones, approximately 78% of them seen only once. Trimming at V came to 2 bases and at J to 4 bases, leaving 2 bases not matched to a gene. Germline loops: CDR1 GTSNPN, CDR2 SVGIG (reference sequence). The CDR3 runs to 14 residues. The chain joins TRBV30 to TRBJ1-5, with 10 bases fitting TRBD1. The TCR comes from a middle-aged woman in good health. Some clones in this sample may be carry-over from other donors' samples. Input material: PBMCs. CDR3 sequence (DNA): TGTGCCTGGAGTATGGGACAGGGGAATCAGCCCCAGCATTTT. This translates into CAWSMGQGNQPQHF. The full variable domain, with the rest looked up from reference TRBV30 and TRBJ1-5, is SQTIHQWPATLVQPVGSPLSLECTVEGTSNPNLYWYRQAAGRGLQLLFYSVGIGQISSEVPQNLSASRPQDRQFILSSKKLLLSDSGFYLCAWSMGQGNQPQHFGDGTRLSIL.